This note documents a single T cell receptor (beta chain) sequence. Looked up from germline, CDR1 is MNHEY and CDR2 is SVGAGI. V dropped 1 base and J dropped 1 base, with 10 bases sitting between them. The CDR3 extends over 15 amino acids. This record comes from a study of blood T cell repertoires in COVID-19. Study in general: Nucleic acid was either cDNA or gDNA, and it came from T cells, B-cell-depleted T cells, or PBMCs.

Authors' analysis steps: How many nucleated cells were present was estimated from reference gene primer amplification. Assay: immunoSEQ multiplex PCR; the TCRdb copy retains only in-frame clones and omits some. V, J and clone size are those of that table, while D and trimming were read from the DNA. The sample holds about 390,000 clones, around 87% seen once. Sequencing was done on a sample of PBMCs or T cells enriched from blood (not recorded which). V and J are TRBV6-5 and TRBJ1-1; perhaps TRBD1 as D (5 bases). This TCR derives from a woman in her forties or fifties who had recovered from COVID-19. CDR3 protein: CASSYLRRGNTEAFF. CDR3 nucleotides: TGTGCCAGCAGTTACTTGAGGAGGGGGAACACTGAAGCTTTCTTT.